The T cell receptor delta chain described here comes from a study of gammadelta T cells in human blood. Whole-study findings and limits: Microbial exposure reportedly appeared to drive polyclonal expansion of innate gamma-delta T cells right after birth.

With regard to this clone: Its antigen is unknown. The likely explanation is a read error, given a far larger clone one base away. The sample carries other DNA sequences with the same CDR3.

TCRdb re-called the RT-PCR reads with CATT. The repertoire consists of 600 to 850 delta-chain clones, with 63% occurring once and the leading ten covering 31%. The germline V gene encodes CDR1 GEAIGNYY and CDR2 EKD. Trimming removed 1 base from V and 3 bases from J, with 17 bases in between. This CDR3 has 16 amino acids. The clonotype was recovered from a human donor. Sequenced input: Vgamma9Vdelta2 gamma-delta T cells from adult blood. The genes are TRDV2 and TRDJ1, with D possibly being TRDD3 (6 bases). CDR3 nucleotide sequence: TGTGCCTGTGACACACTGGGTGATACTTTACCCGATAAACTCATCTTT. Translated: CACDTLGDTLPDKLIF.